This T cell receptor (beta chain) was recorded in a study of cytomegalovirus exposure and HLA in healthy donors. A multiplex PCR was run with 60 Vbeta primers and 13 Jbeta primers. Profiling relied on immunoSEQ multiplex PCR, and the TCRdb table lists in-frame clones only, not all of them. This sample yields approximately 32,000 clones, of which roughly 90% are seen a single time; approximately 2.6% belongs to the top ten. The CDR3 sequence is 15 residues long. Germline CDR1 SEHNR, CDR2 FQNEAQ (reference sequence). With respect to this clone: At one end the junction does not follow the germline gene, possibly because of a read error.

The receptor was isolated from a woman younger than 30 in good health and CMV-seronegative. The rearrangement links TRBV7-9 to TRBJ2-7, with D perhaps TRBD1 (6 bases). Material: PBMCs. Written as DNA, the CDR3 is TGTTCCAGCAGCTTCATACAGGGCACATCCTACGAGCAGTACTTC. This sequence encodes CSSSFIQGTSYEQYF. Based on the CDR3 plus reference TRBV7-9 and TRBJ2-7, the full variable domain is DTGVSQNPRHKITKRGQNVTFRCDPISEHNRLYWYRQTLGQGPEFLTYFQNEAQLEKSRLLSDRFSAERPKGSFSTLEIQRTEQGDSAMYLCSSSFIQGTSYEQYFGPGTRLTVT.